This T cell receptor beta chain was recovered during a study of vaccination and CD4 T cells after COVID-19. Sequenced with the Oncomine TCR Beta short-read assay was DNA taken from cultured CD4+ T cells. TCRdb independently ran MiXCR on the PCR reads; one entry per CDR3 protein. The sample shows around 13,000 distinct CDR3 sequences, around a quarter of them seen only once. Germline V gene data show CDR1 as DFQATT and CDR2 as SNEGSKA (reference sequence). The CDR3 has 13 residues. V lost 6 bases and J lost 4, with 12 bases in between. For this clonotype: Its antigen is not known.

Treatment described: approximately nine-day PBMC culture with coronavirus spike peptide pools or control peptides (ViraFEST assay). Once peptide pools had expanded antigen-specific T cells, ViraFEST sequenced TCRs. About 2 million PBMCs went into each well for culture with around 9.2 IU/ml IL-2 and around 9.6 ug/ml peptide pools. Material: CD4+ T cells from blood, cultured in vitro. The source is a human donor who had recovered from COVID-19. The chain is built from TRBV20-1 and TRBJ1-4; D is ambiguous. CDR3 nucleotide sequence: TGCAGTGCCCTCCACAGCGATAATGAAAAACTGTTTTTT. Its translation is CSALHSDNEKLFF.